A single T cell receptor beta chain is shown here with its context. TCRdb keeps only in-frame clones here, not all; method: immunoSEQ multiplex PCR. The repertoire holds roughly 100,000 clones, about 95% seen once, with 0.7% to 0.9% in the top ten. From germline, CDR1 is SNHLY and CDR2 FYNNEI. Trimming left V 7 bases short and J 5 bases short, with 11 bases between. The CDR3 covers 12 residues. These data are taken from a study of cytomegalovirus exposure and HLA in healthy donors. The sequenced material came from PBMCs. The sequence came from a woman under 30 in good health and CMV-seronegative. V is TRBV2 and J is TRBJ1-1; D not resolved. The CDR3 DNA reads TGTGCCAGCAATAGCCCGGTGACTGAAGCTTTCTTT. Translation gives CASNSPVTEAFF.